The 19 T cell receptor beta chains in this list originate from one sample, sequenced in a study of blood T cell repertoires in COVID-19. The table came from immunoSEQ multiplex PCR; TCRdb's copy has only in-frame clones and leaves some out. This sample has some 73,000 clones, with over 75% found just once. Sequencing was done on a sample of peripheral blood. These receptors all stem from a human donor in a cohort sampled during active COVID-19.

This clone appeared once. The chain combines TRBV28 with TRBJ2-7; 12 bases line up with TRBD2. Germline V gene data show CDR1 as MDHEN and CDR2 as SYDVKM. The CDR3 sequence is 15 residues long. The J segment lost 2 bases and the V segment lost 4 bases, leaving 3 bases of the junction unmatched. Here the CDR3 reads CASSSTSGGPYEQYF. Here the CDR3 DNA reads TGTGCCAGCAGTTCGACTAGCGGGGGCCCCTACGAGCAGTACTTC.

The chain links TRBV6-2 or TRBV6-3 to TRBJ2-7; weak D call: TRBD1 (6 bases). The germline CDR1 and CDR2 sequences are MNHEY and SVGEGT. V lost 4 bases to trimming and J lost 2 bases, with 18 bases between them. The CDR3 extends over 16 amino acids. In nucleotides, the CDR3 is TGTGCCAGCAGTTTCTCTGGCCGGCCAGGGGCCTACGAGCAGTACTTC. Its protein is CASSFSGRPGAYEQYF.

The CDR3 is CASSPGTGGSPTTDTQYF. CDR3 sequence (DNA): TGTGCCAGCAGCCCCGGGACAGGGGGATCTCCGACGACAGATACGCAGTATTTT. This chain connects TRBV11-2 to TRBJ2-3; 11 bases align to TRBD1. Losses at the gene ends were 5 bases for V and 3 bases for J; bases not matched to a gene: 13. The CDR3 covers 18 residues. Germline-derived CDR1 and CDR2 are SGHAT and FQNNGV.

This clone was seen a single time. DNA for the CDR3: TGTGCCAGCAGCAAAACAGGGACTAGCGCTAGCACAGATACGCAGTATTTT. It translates to CASSKTGTSASTDTQYF. V gene TRBV7-2 combines with J gene TRBJ2-3; 10 bases line up with TRBD2. The CDR3 has 17 amino acids. Germline V gene sequence: CDR1 SGHTA, CDR2 FQGNSA. J was trimmed by 0 bases and V by 5 bases; bases with no gene match: 8.

The table lists this clone with a few counts. The genes are TRBV9 and TRBJ2-3; D remains ambiguous. Germline V gene sequence: CDR1 SGDLS, CDR2 YYNGEE. There are 15 residues in the CDR3. V was cut by 0 bases and J by 0 bases, with 8 bases left in between. The CDR3 region has the DNA TGTGCCAGCAGCGTAGGCAGGCCGAGCACAGATACGCAGTATTTT. Translation gives CASSVGRPSTDTQYF.

This chain uses TRBV11-3 with TRBJ1-1, with 7 bases aligning to TRBD1. J was trimmed by 1 base and V by 5 bases; bases with no gene match: 7. CDR3 length equals 15 residues. Germline lookup yields CDR1 SGHNT and CDR2 YENEEA. CDR3 DNA: TGTGCCAGCAGCAAGACAGGGACCACGAACACTGAAGCTTTCTTT. As protein: CASSKTGTTNTEAFF.

CDR3 residues: CASSSFNLRRAGEVAKNIQYF. CDR3 bases: TGTGCCAGCAGTTCCTTTAATCTACGTAGGGCAGGGGAAGTTGCCAAAAACATTCAGTACTTC. The chain links TRBV28 to TRBJ2-4; TRBD1 is a possible D gene (6 bases). The length of the CDR3 is 21 residues. The germline CDR1 and CDR2 sequences are MDHEN and SYDVKM. Trimming cost V 4 bases and J 1 base, with 29 bases left between them.

The chain recombines TRBV5-1 with TRBJ1-1; possibly TRBD1 for D (6 bases). Germline V lookup: CDR1 SGHRS, CDR2 YFSETQ. V was clipped by 2 bases and J by 2 bases, with 13 bases between them. The CDR3 extends over 15 amino acids. CDR3 bases: TGCGCCAGCAGCTTATCACAGGGACTAAACACTGAAGCTTTCTTT. Residues: CASSLSQGLNTEAFF.

The gene calls are TRBV7-8 and TRBJ1-5, with 10 bases identical to TRBD1. V dropped 5 bases and J dropped 4; count of bases not matched to a gene: 5. Germline CDR1 reads SGHVS; CDR2 reads FQNEAQ. This CDR3 has 15 amino acids. The CDR3 spells CASSLGTGVNQPQHF. As DNA, the CDR3 is TGTGCCAGCAGCCTAGGGACAGGGGTTAATCAGCCCCAGCATTTT.

The CDR3 nucleotides read TGTGCCAGTAGTGTTACTCTTACCTACGAGCAGTACTTC. Encoded protein: CASSVTLTYEQYF. The chain joins TRBV19 to TRBJ2-7; D is unresolved. This CDR3 region has 13 residues. The V gene lost 5 bases and the J gene lost 2 bases, with 10 bases spanning the gap. Germline CDR1 and CDR2: LNHDA and SQIVND (reference sequence).

The V call is TRBV7-2, the J call TRBJ1-6; D not certain. This CDR3 contains 16 residues. Germline V gene data show CDR1 as SGHTA and CDR2 as FQGNSA. Between the trimmed V and J ends, which lost 2 bases and 0 bases, there was a span of 8 bases. CDR3 bases: TGTGCCAGCAGCTTATTGGGGAGCTCCTATAATTCACCCCTCCACTTT. It encodes CASSLLGSSYNSPLHF.

The chain combines TRBV7-2 with TRBJ2-5; D call uncertain. The CDR3 extends over 13 amino acids. V dropped 0 bases and J dropped 8 bases, with 10 bases sitting between them. The germline gives CDR1 SGHTA, CDR2 FQGNSA. CDR3 bases: TGTGCCAGCAGCTTAGCGTACGAGGAAACCCAGTACTTC. Protein: CASSLAYEETQYF.

The chain employs TRBV5-1 and TRBJ1-2, with D possibly matching TRBD1 (5 bases). Trimming shortened V by 0 bases and J by 5 bases, and 11 bases separated the two germline ends. The length of the CDR3 is 14 residues. Germline V gives CDR1 SGHRS, CDR2 YFSETQ. CDR3 region: CASSLDQGSYGYTF. CDR3 DNA: TGCGCCAGCAGCTTGGACCAGGGCTCTTATGGCTACACCTTC.

The rearrangement uses TRBV7-9 and TRBJ2-1; maybe TRBD1 (6 bases). The CDR3 is 13 amino acids. The germline V and J ends were trimmed by 5 bases and 6 bases, with 11 bases remaining between them. Per the germline V gene, CDR1 is SEHNR and CDR2 is FQNEAQ (reference sequence). The CDR3 loop is CASSVTRGNEQFF. CDR3 DNA sequence: TGTGCCAGCAGCGTAACCAGGGGCAATGAGCAGTTCTTC.

The chain employs TRBV19 and TRBJ2-3, with 7 positions matching TRBD2. This CDR3 has 14 amino acids. The trim removed 2 bases at V and 5 bases at J, leaving 4 bases unmatched. The germline V gene has CDR1 LNHDA and CDR2 SQIVND (reference sequence). Here the CDR3 DNA reads TGTGCCAGTAGTATAAGCGGGGAGGGAGATACGCAGTATTTT. This translates into CASSISGEGDTQYF. Full variable domain (remainder filled in from reference TRBV19 and TRBJ2-3): DGGITQSPKYLFRKEGQNVTLSCEQNLNHDAMYWYRQDPGQGLRLIYYSQIVNDFQKGDIAEGYSVSREKKESFPLTVTSAQKNPTAFYLCASSISGEGDTQYFGPGTRLTVL.

The chain joins TRBV10-2 to TRBJ2-1; 9 nucleotides match TRBD2. Trimming cost V 6 bases and J 4 bases; bases outside gene matches: 7. The germline CDR1 and CDR2 sequences are WSHSY and SAAADI. The CDR3 has 15 residues. CDR3 protein: CASSSGTSSYNEQFF. CDR3 DNA: TGCGCCAGCAGCTCCGGGACTAGCAGTTACAATGAGCAGTTCTTC.

V usage is TRBV10-3 and J usage is TRBJ2-7, with 7 bases matching TRBD1. CDR3 length equals 15 residues. Germline V gene sequence: CDR1 ENHRY, CDR2 SYGVKD. Germline trimming cut 3 bases from V and 2 bases from J; bases unmatched to any gene: 7. CDR3 region: CAISDHWQGAYEQYF. DNA for the CDR3: TGTGCCATCAGTGATCATTGGCAGGGGGCCTACGAGCAGTACTTC.

The V call is TRBV3-1 (or the pseudogene TRBV3-2), the J call TRBJ1-2; 9 positions match TRBD1. Germline loops: CDR1 LGHDT, CDR2 YNNKEL (reference sequence). The CDR3 covers 13 residues. The V gene end was trimmed by 4 bases and the J gene end by 6 bases; junction bases not matched to a gene: 3. CDR3 nucleotide sequence: TGTGCCAGCAGCCGGGACAGGGTGAATGGCTACACCTTC. Translating gives CASSRDRVNGYTF.

In this sample, this clone turned up once. The chain links TRBV15 to TRBJ1-6; 9 bases fit TRBD1. After removal of 0 bases from V and 8 bases from J, the junction contained 2 bases not matched to a gene. This CDR3 is built from 15 residues. Germline V gives CDR1 LNHNV, CDR2 YYDKDF (reference sequence). CDR3 sequence: CATSREQGAHSPLHF. CDR3 sequence (DNA): TGTGCCACCAGCAGAGAACAGGGGGCGCATTCACCCCTCCACTTT. Full variable domain (missing parts from reference TRBV15 and TRBJ1-6): DAMVIQNPRYQVTQFGKPVTLSCSQTLNHNVMYWYQQKSSQAPKLLFHYYDKDFNNEADTPDNFQSRRPNTSFCFLDIRSPGLGDTAMYLCATSREQGAHSPLHFGNGTRLTVT.